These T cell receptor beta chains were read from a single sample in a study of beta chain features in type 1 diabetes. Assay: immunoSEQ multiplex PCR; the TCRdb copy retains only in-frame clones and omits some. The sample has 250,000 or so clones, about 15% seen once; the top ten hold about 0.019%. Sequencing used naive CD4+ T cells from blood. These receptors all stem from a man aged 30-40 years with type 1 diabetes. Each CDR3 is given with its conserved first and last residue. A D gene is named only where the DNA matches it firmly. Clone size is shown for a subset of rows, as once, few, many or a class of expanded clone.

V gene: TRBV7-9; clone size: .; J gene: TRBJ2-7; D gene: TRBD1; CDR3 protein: CASSRGWGQTSYEQYF; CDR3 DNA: TGTGCCAGCAGCCGGGGCTGGGGACAGACCTCCTACGAGCAGTACTTC
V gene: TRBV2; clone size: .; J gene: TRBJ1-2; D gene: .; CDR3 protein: CASSEGRAYNYGYTF; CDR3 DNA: TGTGCCAGCTCCGAGGGTAGGGCTTATAACTATGGCTACACCTTC
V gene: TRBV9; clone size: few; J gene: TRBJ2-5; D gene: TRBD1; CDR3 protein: CASSFTPTGPETQYF; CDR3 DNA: TGTGCCAGCAGCTTCACTCCGACAGGGCCGGAGACCCAGTACTTC
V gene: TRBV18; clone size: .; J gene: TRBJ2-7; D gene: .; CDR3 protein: CASSPPGDYEQYF; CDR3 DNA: TGTGCCAGCTCACCCCCAGGGGACTACGAGCAGTACTTC
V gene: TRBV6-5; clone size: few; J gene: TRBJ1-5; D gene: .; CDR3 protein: CASSSGVGQPQHF; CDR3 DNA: TGTGCCAGCAGTTCAGGGGTAGGTCAGCCCCAGCATTTT
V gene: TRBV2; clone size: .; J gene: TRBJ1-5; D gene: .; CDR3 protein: CASSTGLNQPQHF; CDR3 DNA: TGTGCCAGCAGTACAGGGCTCAATCAGCCCCAGCATTTT
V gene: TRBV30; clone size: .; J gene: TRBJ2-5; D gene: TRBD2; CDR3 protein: CAWSAQLAGLRETQYF; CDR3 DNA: TGTGCCTGGAGTGCCCAACTAGCGGGCCTCAGGGAGACCCAGTACTTC
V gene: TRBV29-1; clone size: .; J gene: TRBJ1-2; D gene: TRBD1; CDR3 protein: CSASDRGYNGYTF; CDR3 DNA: TGCAGCGCCTCGGACAGGGGATATAATGGCTACACCTTC
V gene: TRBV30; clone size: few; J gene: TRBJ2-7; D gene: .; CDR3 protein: CAWSVGGREQYF; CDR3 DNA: TGTGCCTGGAGTGTCGGGGGGCGAGAGCAGTACTTC
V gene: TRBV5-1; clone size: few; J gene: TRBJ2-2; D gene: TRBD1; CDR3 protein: CASSPGTGDSGELFF; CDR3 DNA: TGCGCCAGCAGTCCCGGGACAGGGGACTCCGGGGAGCTGTTTTTT
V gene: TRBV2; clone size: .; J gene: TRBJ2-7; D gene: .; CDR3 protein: CASSQDLPGDYEQYF; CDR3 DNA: TGTGCCAGCAGTCAAGACTTGCCAGGGGACTACGAGCAGTACTTC
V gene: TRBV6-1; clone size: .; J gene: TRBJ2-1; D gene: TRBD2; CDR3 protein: CASSGLAGGDEQFF; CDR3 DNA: TGTGCCAGCAGCGGACTAGCGGGAGGCGATGAGCAGTTCTTC
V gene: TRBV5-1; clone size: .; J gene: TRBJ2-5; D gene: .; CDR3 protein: CASSQQETQYF; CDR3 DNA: TGCGCCAGCTCCCAGCAAGAGACCCAGTACTTC
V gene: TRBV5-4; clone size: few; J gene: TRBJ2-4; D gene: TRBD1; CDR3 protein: CASSLDAGGNIQYF; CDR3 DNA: TGTGCCAGCAGCTTGGATGCAGGGGGAAACATTCAGTACTTC
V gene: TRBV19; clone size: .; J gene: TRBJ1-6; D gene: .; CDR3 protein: CASSMPGELGSPLHF; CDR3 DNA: TGTGCCAGTAGTATGCCAGGGGAATTAGGGTCACCCCTCCACTTT
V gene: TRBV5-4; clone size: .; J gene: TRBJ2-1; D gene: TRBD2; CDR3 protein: CASSSGTSGRRNEQFF; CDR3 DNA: TGTGCCAGCAGCTCCGGGACTAGCGGGAGGAGGAATGAGCAGTTCTTC
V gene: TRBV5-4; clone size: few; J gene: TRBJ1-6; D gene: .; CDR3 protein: CASSFWAQNSPLHF; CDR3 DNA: TGTGCCAGCAGCTTCTGGGCCCAAAATTCACCCCTCCACTTT
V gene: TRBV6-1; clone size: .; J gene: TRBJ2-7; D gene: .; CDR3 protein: CVAGTPSYEQYF; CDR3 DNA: TGTGTTGCGGGGACTCCCTCCTACGAGCAGTACTTC